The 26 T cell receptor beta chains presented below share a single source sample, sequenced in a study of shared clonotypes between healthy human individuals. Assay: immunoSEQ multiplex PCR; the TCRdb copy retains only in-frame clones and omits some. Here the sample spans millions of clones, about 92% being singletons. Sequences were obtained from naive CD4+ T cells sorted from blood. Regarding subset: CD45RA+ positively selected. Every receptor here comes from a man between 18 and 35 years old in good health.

The CDR3 nucleotides read TGTGCCAGCAGAAAGGGACTAGCGGGGGCCTACGAGCAGTACTTC. Its protein is CASRKGLAGAYEQYF. The chain has TRBV28 and TRBJ2-7; 14 bases are shared with TRBD2. This CDR3 has 15 amino acids. Germline V gene sequence: CDR1 MDHEN, CDR2 SYDVKM. The V and J ends lost 6 bases and 2 bases, in that order; junction bases with no gene match: 3.

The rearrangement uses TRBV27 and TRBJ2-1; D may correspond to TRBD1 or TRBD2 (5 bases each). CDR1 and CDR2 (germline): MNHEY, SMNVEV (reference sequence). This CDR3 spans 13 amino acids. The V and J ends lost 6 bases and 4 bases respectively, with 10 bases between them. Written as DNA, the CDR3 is TGTGCCAGCAGCCTTGAGGGGTACAATGAGCAGTTCTTC. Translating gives CASSLEGYNEQFF.

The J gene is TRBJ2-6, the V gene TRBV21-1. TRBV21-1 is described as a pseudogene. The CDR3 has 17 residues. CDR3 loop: CASRFYIGASGANVLTF. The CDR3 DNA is TGTGCCAGCAGATTCTACATCGGGGCCTCTGGGGCCAACGTCCTGACTTTC.

CDR3 sequence reads: CASRYRVDYGYTF. The CDR3 nucleotides are TGTGCCAGCAGATACAGGGTCGACTATGGCTACACCTTC. V usage is TRBV6-1 and J usage is TRBJ1-2, with D possibly being TRBD1 (6 bases). The CDR3 runs to 13 residues. V gave up 6 bases and J gave up 3 bases, with 11 bases separating them. Germline loops: CDR1 MNHNS, CDR2 SASEGT.

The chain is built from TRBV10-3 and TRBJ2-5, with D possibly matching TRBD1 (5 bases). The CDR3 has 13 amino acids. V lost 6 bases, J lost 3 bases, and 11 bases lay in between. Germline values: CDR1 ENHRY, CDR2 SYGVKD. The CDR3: CAISPDRKETQYF. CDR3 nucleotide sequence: TGTGCCATCAGCCCTGACAGAAAAGAGACCCAGTACTTC.

CDR3 coding DNA: TGTGCCAGCAGTTCCGACAGGAAGAACACCGGGGAGCTGTTTTTT. This gives the protein CASSSDRKNTGELFF. This chain uses TRBV2 with TRBJ2-2; D is perhaps TRBD1 (6 bases). This CDR3 region has 15 residues. V lost 5 bases, J lost 1 base, and 11 bases lay in between. Germline CDR1 is SNHLY and CDR2 is FYNNEI.

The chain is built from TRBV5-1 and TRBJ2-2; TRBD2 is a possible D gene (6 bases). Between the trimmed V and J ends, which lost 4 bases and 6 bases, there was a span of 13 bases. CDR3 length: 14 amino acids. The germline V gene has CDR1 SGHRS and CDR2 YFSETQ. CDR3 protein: CASSQQGGPGELFF. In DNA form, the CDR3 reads TGCGCCAGCAGCCAGCAGGGAGGTCCCGGGGAGCTGTTTTTT.

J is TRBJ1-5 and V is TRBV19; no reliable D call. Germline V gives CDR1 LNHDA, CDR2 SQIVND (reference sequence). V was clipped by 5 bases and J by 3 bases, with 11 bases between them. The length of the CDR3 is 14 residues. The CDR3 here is CASSLSAINQPQHF. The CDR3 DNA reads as TGTGCCAGTAGTCTTTCAGCTATCAATCAGCCCCAGCATTTT. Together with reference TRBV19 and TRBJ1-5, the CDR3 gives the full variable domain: DGGITQSPKYLFRKEGQNVTLSCEQNLNHDAMYWYRQDPGQGLRLIYYSQIVNDFQKGDIAEGYSVSREKKESFPLTVTSAQKNPTAFYLCASSLSAINQPQHFGDGTRLSIL.

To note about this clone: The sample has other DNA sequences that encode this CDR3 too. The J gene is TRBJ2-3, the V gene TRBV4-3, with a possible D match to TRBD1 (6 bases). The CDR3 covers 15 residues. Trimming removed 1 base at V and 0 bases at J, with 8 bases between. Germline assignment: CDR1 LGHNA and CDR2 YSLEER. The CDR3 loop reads CASSQAGASTDTQYF. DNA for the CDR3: TGCGCCAGCAGCCAAGCAGGGGCAAGCACAGATACGCAGTATTTT.

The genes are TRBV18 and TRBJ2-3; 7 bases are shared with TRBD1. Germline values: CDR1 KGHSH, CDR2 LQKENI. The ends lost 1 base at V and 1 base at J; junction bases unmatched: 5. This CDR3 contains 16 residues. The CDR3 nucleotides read TGTGCCAGCTCACCACAGGGGGCGGTTGGCACAGATACGCAGTATTTT. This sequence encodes CASSPQGAVGTDTQYF. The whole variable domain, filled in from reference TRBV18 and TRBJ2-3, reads NAGVMQNPRHLVRRRGQEARLRCSPMKGHSHVYWYRQLPEEGLKFMVYLQKENIIDESGMPKERFSAEFPKEGPSILRIQQVVRGDSAAYFCASSPQGAVGTDTQYFGPGTRLTVL.

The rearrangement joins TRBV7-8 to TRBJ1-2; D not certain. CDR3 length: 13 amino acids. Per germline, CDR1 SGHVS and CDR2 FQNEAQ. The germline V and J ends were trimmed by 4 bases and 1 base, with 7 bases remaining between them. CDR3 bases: TGTGCCAGCAGCTCACAGTTTAACTATGGCTACACCTTC. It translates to CASSSQFNYGYTF.

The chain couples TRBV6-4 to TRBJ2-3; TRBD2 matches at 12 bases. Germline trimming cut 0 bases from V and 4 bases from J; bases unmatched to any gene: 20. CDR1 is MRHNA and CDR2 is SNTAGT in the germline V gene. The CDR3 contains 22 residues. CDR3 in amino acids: CASSDSRQLAGGSDGSPDTQYF. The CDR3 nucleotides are TGTGCCAGCAGTGACTCGAGGCAACTAGCGGGAGGAAGTGACGGGTCCCCAGATACGCAGTATTTT.

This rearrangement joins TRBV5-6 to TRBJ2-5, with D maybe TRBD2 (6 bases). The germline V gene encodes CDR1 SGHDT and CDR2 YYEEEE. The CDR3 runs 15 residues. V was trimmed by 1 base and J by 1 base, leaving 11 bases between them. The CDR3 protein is CASSLTSLGQETQYF. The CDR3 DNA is TGTGCCAGCAGCTTGACTAGCTTGGGCCAAGAGACCCAGTACTTC.

As DNA, the CDR3 is TGTGCCAGCAGTACCCGGGACCCCTACTTC. Translating it yields CASSTRDPYF. This rearrangement joins TRBV6-5 to TRBJ2-5, with D perhaps being TRBD1 or TRBD2 (5 bases each). The germline V gene has CDR1 MNHEY and CDR2 SVGAGI. V was shortened by 5 bases and J by 14 bases, with 12 bases between the two germline ends. There are 10 residues in the CDR3.

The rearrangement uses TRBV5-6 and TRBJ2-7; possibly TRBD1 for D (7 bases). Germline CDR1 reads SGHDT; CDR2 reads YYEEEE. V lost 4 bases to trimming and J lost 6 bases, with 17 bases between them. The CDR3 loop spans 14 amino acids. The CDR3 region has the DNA TGTGCCAGCAGCCCCAGGAGGGGGGACAGCGAGCAGTACTTC. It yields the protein CASSPRRGDSEQYF.

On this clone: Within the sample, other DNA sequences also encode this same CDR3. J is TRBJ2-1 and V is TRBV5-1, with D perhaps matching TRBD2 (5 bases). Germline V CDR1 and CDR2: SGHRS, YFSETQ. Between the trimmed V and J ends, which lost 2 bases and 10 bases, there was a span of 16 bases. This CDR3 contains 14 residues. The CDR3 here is CASSLGTSGYEQFF. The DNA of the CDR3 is TGCGCCAGCAGCTTAGGAACCAGCGGTTACGAGCAGTTCTTC.

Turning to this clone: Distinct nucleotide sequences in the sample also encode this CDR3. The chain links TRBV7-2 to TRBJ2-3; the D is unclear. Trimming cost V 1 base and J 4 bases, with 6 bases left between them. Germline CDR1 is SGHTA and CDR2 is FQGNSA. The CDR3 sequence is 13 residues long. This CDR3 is CASSLVGSDTQYF. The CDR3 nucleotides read TGTGCCAGCAGCTTAGTTGGGTCAGATACGCAGTATTTT.

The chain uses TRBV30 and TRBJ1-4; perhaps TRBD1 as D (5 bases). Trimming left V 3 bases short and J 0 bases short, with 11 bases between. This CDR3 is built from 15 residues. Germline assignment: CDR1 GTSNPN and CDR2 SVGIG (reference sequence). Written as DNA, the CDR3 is TGTGCCTGGAGGTCCGGGACGACAACTAATGAAAAACTGTTTTTT. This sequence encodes CAWRSGTTTNEKLFF.

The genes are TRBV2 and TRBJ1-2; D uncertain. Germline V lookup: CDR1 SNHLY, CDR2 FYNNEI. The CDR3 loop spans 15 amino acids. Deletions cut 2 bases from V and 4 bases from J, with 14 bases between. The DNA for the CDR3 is TGTGCCAGCAGTGAAACTCAGGTCCACTTCTATGGCTACACCTTC. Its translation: CASSETQVHFYGYTF.

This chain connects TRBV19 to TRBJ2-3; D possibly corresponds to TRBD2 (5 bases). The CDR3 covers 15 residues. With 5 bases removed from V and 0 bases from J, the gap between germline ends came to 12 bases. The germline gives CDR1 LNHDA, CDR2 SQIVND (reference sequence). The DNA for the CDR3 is TGTGCCAGTAGTGCGCCAGGAGGTAGCACAGATACGCAGTATTTT. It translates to CASSAPGGSTDTQYF.

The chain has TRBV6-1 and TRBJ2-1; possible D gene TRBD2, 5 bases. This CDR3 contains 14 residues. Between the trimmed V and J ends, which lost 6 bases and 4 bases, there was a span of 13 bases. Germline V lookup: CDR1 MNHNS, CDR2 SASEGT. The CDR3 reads CASRRVGPYNEQFF. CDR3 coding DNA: TGTGCCAGCAGGAGGGTTGGGCCTTACAATGAGCAGTTCTTC.

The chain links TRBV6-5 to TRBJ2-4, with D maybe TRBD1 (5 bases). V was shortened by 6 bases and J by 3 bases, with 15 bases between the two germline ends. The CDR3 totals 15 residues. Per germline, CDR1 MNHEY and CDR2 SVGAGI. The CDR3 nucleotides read TGTGCCAGCAGGAGTCCACAGGCGGTCAAAAACATTCAGTACTTC. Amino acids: CASRSPQAVKNIQYF.

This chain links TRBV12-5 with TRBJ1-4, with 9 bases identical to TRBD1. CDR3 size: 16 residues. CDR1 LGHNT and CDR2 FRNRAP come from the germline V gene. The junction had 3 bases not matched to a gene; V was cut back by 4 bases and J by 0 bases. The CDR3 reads CASGSGQGATNEKLFF. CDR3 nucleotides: TGTGCTAGTGGTTCGGGACAGGGCGCAACTAATGAAAAACTGTTTTTT.

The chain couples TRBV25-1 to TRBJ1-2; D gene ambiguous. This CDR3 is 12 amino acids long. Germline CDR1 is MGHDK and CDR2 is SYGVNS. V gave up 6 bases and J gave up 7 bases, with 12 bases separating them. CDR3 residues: CASRALTGGYTF. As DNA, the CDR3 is TGTGCCAGCAGAGCATTAACGGGTGGCTACACCTTC.

CDR3: CASSQAAGTSTDTQYF. The CDR3 DNA is TGCGCCAGCAGCCAGGCGGCAGGGACTAGCACAGATACGCAGTATTTT. V gene TRBV4-1 combines with J gene TRBJ2-3, with D possibly TRBD2 on 6 matching bases. Germline CDR1 MGHRA, CDR2 YSYEKL. The CDR3 loop spans 16 amino acids. Trimming left V 3 bases short and J 0 bases short, with 13 bases between.

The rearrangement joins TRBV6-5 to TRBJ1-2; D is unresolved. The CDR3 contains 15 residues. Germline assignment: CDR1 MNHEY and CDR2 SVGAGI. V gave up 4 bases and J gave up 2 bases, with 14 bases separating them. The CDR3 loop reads CASSFRRDSNYGYTF. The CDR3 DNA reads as TGTGCCAGCAGTTTTCGACGGGATTCAAACTATGGCTACACCTTC.